The 30 T cell receptor beta chains given below trace back to one sample, sequenced in a study of T cells in Graves' hyperthyroidism and ophthalmopathy. RNA transcripts served as the template for amplifying TCR beta CDR3 regions. HTBI primers drove first-round RT-PCR of the TCR CDR3. TCRdb reprocessed the multiplex PCR reads via MiXCR and lists one record per CDR3 protein. The sample has some 500,000 distinct CDR3 sequences, around an eighth seen once; the top ten hold about 17%. Sequencing was performed on blood. The receptor source for this set is a woman under 30 with Graves' hyperthyroidism.

Worth noting for this clonotype: A much larger clone is a single base away; this may be a read error. The rearrangement links TRBV29-1 to TRBJ2-2, with D tentatively TRBD1 (5 bases). The CDR3 covers 14 residues. Germline V gives CDR1 SQVTM, CDR2 ANQGSEA. CDR3: CGVHRPSNTGELFF. Written as DNA, the CDR3 is TGCGGCGTTCACAGGCCATCGAACACCGGGGAGCTGTTTTTT.

This clonotype was detected ten times or more. The chain is built from TRBV18 and TRBJ1-4; TRBD1 agrees at 8 bases. Per germline, CDR1 KGHSH and CDR2 LQKENI. CDR3 length: 14 residues. V lost 2 bases, J lost 8 bases, and 4 bases stayed unmatched. CDR3 residues: CASSPRTGKEKLFF. The CDR3 region has the DNA TGTGCCAGCTCACCAAGGACAGGGAAGGAAAAACTGTTTTTT.

This clonotype came up many times. This chain links TRBV15 with TRBJ1-5, with a weak D call TRBD1 (5 bases). CDR3 length: 16 amino acids. V was trimmed by 0 bases and J by 10 bases, leaving 19 bases between them. Germline V CDR1 and CDR2: LNHNV, YYDKDF (reference sequence). The CDR3 spells CATSRDSDTSLGPQHF. The DNA for the CDR3 is TGTGCCACCAGCAGAGATTCGGACACATCCTTGGGACCCCAGCATTTT.

The chain joins TRBV7-8 to TRBJ2-5; tentative D call: TRBD1 (6 bases). This CDR3 is built from 14 residues. Germline CDR1 reads SGHVS; CDR2 reads FQNEAQ. Trimming removed 3 bases at V and 4 bases at J, with 12 bases between. The CDR3 is CASSLPTGGETQYF. CDR3 coding DNA: TGTGCCAGCAGCTTGCCGACAGGAGGAGAGACCCAGTACTTC.

This clonotype was observed at least ten times. This chain connects TRBV10-3 to TRBJ1-1; tentatively, D is TRBD1 (5 bases). Germline CDR1 ENHRY, CDR2 SYGVKD. V lost 0 bases and J 11 bases, leaving 28 bases between the germline ends. The CDR3 is 18 residues long. The DNA of the CDR3 is TGTGCCATCAGTGAGTCGGGTGGCAGGGCCCTCAAGCCCCGTGCGGCTTTCTTT. Translating it yields CAISESGGRALKPRAAFF.

This clonotype appeared many times. V and J are TRBV11-3 and TRBJ1-1; D is unresolved. V shed 5 bases and J shed 3 bases, with 13 bases lying between them. This CDR3 region has 14 residues. The germline V gene has CDR1 SGHNT and CDR2 YENEEA. The CDR3 sequence: CASSPHPDHTEAFF. CDR3 sequence (DNA): TGTGCCAGCAGCCCACACCCCGACCACACTGAAGCTTTCTTT.

In its sample, this clonotype was seen many times. This chain connects TRBV5-1 to TRBJ2-5; no reliable D call. V dropped 4 bases and J dropped 3 bases, with 13 bases sitting between them. CDR1 and CDR2 (germline): SGHRS, YFSETQ. The CDR3 is 14 residues long. The CDR3 here is CASSPGLSEETQYF. The CDR3 nucleotides read TGCGCCAGCAGCCCCGGGCTCAGCGAAGAGACCCAGTACTTC.

About this clonotype itself: One base away lies a much larger clone, so this may be a sequencing read error. The chain recombines TRBV2 with TRBJ2-2; D may be TRBD2 (6 bases). Per the germline V gene, CDR1 is SNHLY and CDR2 is FYNNEI. This CDR3 region has 13 residues. The chain's CDR3 is CASSESAGGEPFF. CDR3 nucleotide sequence: TGTGCCAGCAGTGAAAGCGCCGGCGGGGAGCCGTTTTTT.

The chain employs TRBV29-1 and TRBJ1-2, with D possibly being TRBD1 (5 bases). CDR1 SQVTM and CDR2 ANQGSEA come from the germline V gene. V was pared by 6 bases and J by 1 base, with 12 bases between. This CDR3 spans 13 amino acids. CDR3 sequence (DNA): TGCAGCGTCGCTGGGGGAATTAACTATGGCTACACCTTC. Translation: CSVAGGINYGYTF.

This clonotype was detected ten times or more. The V and J genes are TRBV7-8 and TRBJ2-2, with a weak D call TRBD1 (6 bases). Germline V gene data show CDR1 as SGHVS and CDR2 as FQNEAQ. The ends were cut back, 5 bases at V and 1 base at J, with 11 bases in the middle. This CDR3 is built from 15 residues. CDR3 sequence reads: CASSPRGRNTGELFF. Written as DNA, the CDR3 is TGTGCCAGCAGCCCCAGGGGTAGGAACACCGGGGAGCTGTTTTTT.

This clonotype was detected many times. The V gene is TRBV18, the J gene TRBJ2-1; 8 nucleotides agree with TRBD1. The CDR3 is made up of 17 amino acids. V lost 4 bases to trimming and J lost 4 bases; unmatched junction nucleotides: 12. The V gene's germline CDR1 is KGHSH and CDR2 LQKENI. DNA for the CDR3: TGTGCCAGCTCACAACAACCCGGGACAGGCCTATACAATGAGCAGTTCTTC. As protein: CASSQQPGTGLYNEQFF. Full variable domain (missing parts from reference TRBV18 and TRBJ2-1): NAGVMQNPRHLVRRRGQEARLRCSPMKGHSHVYWYRQLPEEGLKFMVYLQKENIIDESGMPKERFSAEFPKEGPSILRIQQVVRGDSAAYFCASSQQPGTGLYNEQFFGPGTRLTVL.

Remarks on this clonotype: Being one base from a much bigger clone, this may be a read error. The rearrangement joins TRBV7-6 to TRBJ1-2; no reliable D call. CDR1 SGHVS and CDR2 FNYEAQ come from the germline V gene. The CDR3 consists of 14 residues. Trimming removed 8 bases from V and 0 bases from J, with 13 bases in between. The CDR3 protein is CASRLRRANYGYTF. In DNA, the CDR3 is TGTGCCAGCCGCCTCCGAAGGGCTAACTATGGCTACACCTTC. Full variable domain (rest looked up from reference TRBV7-6 and TRBJ1-2): GAGVSQSPRYKVTKRGQDVALRCDPISGHVSLYWYRQALGQGPEFLTYFNYEAQQDKSGLPNDRFSAERPEGSISTLTIQRTEQRDSAMYRCASRLRRANYGYTFGSGTRLTVV.

This clonotype appeared many times. J is TRBJ2-7 and V is TRBV7-2; D is possibly TRBD2 (5 bases). Looked up from germline, CDR1 is SGHTA and CDR2 is FQGNSA. The V gene lost 3 bases and the J gene lost 2 bases, with 11 bases spanning the gap. CDR3 length: 14 residues. Here the CDR3 DNA reads TGTGCCAGCAGCTTCGGGGTCTTAACCTACGAGCAGTACTTC. Residues: CASSFGVLTYEQYF.

This clonotype appeared a few times. J is TRBJ2-2 and V is TRBV12-3 or TRBV12-4; 13 nucleotides match TRBD2. The CDR3 has 17 residues. The junction had 11 bases not matched to a gene; V was cut back by 6 bases and J by 7 bases. This CDR3 reads CASRAGLAGFQGGELFF. CDR3 bases: TGTGCCAGCAGGGCGGGACTAGCGGGATTCCAGGGCGGGGAGCTGTTTTTT.

This clonotype was picked up many times. The chain combines TRBV3-1 with TRBJ1-1, with unresolved D. V was trimmed by 0 bases and J by 5 bases, leaving 10 bases between them. Germline V gene data show CDR1 as LGHDT and CDR2 as YNNKEL (reference sequence). The CDR3 is 14 residues long. CDR3 in DNA: TGTGCCAGCAGCCAAGATAAGACTGAGACTGAAGCTTTCTTT. Amino acid sequence: CASSQDKTETEAFF.

This clonotype was counted a few times. CDR3 amino acids: CASSLRDSEKGGANVLTF. CDR3 nucleotide sequence: TGTGCCAGCAGCTTACGCGACTCGGAAAAAGGGGGGGCCAACGTCCTGACTTTC. The V gene is TRBV7-9, the J gene TRBJ2-6; D is uncertain. Trimming took off 2 bases at V and 4 bases at J, with 18 bases between the two ends. This CDR3 has 18 amino acids. Germline V gives CDR1 SEHNR, CDR2 FQNEAQ (reference sequence).

This clonotype turned up a few times. CDR3 protein: CASSQGGSTPREQYF. The CDR3 DNA sequence: TGTGCCAGCAGCCAAGGGGGCTCCACCCCTCGGGAGCAGTACTTC. V usage is TRBV3-1 and J usage is TRBJ2-7, with D maybe TRBD1 (5 bases). Germline values: CDR1 LGHDT, CDR2 YNNKEL (reference sequence). CDR3 size: 15 residues. Trimming left V 1 base short and J 7 bases short, with 17 bases between.

CDR3 nucleotide sequence: TGTGCCAGTAGTATAGCAGGGGAACAGCCCCAGCATTTT. Its translation is CASSIAGEQPQHF. V and J are TRBV19 and TRBJ1-5, with D possibly being TRBD1 (6 bases). Trimming stripped 1 base from V and 7 bases from J, with 8 bases between. This CDR3 is 13 amino acids long. Germline CDR1 LNHDA, CDR2 SQIVND (reference sequence).

This chain uses TRBV11-2 with TRBJ2-1; D perhaps matches TRBD2 (6 bases). CDR3 size: 16 residues. The germline V gene has CDR1 SGHAT and CDR2 FQNNGV. Trimming took off 0 bases at V and 2 bases at J, with 11 bases between the two ends. CDR3: CASSLEGGRPYNEQFF. The DNA for the CDR3 is TGTGCCAGCAGCTTAGAGGGGGGAAGACCCTACAATGAGCAGTTCTTC.

In its sample, this clonotype was seen many times. The rearrangement links TRBV2 to TRBJ2-1, with 8 bases matching TRBD2. V shed 8 bases, J shed 5 bases, and the junction held 8 bases outside the gene matches. Germline loops: CDR1 SNHLY, CDR2 FYNNEI. The CDR3 has 14 residues. CDR3 in amino acids: CASPGTRGHNEQFF. As DNA, the CDR3 is TGTGCCAGCCCCGGGACTAGGGGCCACAATGAGCAGTTCTTC.

This clonotype was seen ten or more times. The rearrangement uses TRBV27 and TRBJ2-1; unclear D gene. The CDR3 is 16 residues long. CDR1 is MNHEY and CDR2 is SMNVEV in the germline V gene (reference sequence). The V gene lost 6 bases and the J gene lost 0 bases, with 15 bases spanning the gap. CDR3 nucleotides: TGTGCCAGCAGCTGGGCGTGGCAGGTCTCCTACAATGAGCAGTTCTTC. Amino acid sequence: CASSWAWQVSYNEQFF.

The genes are TRBV9 and TRBJ1-2; 7 bases are a match to TRBD1. V gave up 0 bases and J gave up 4 bases; unmatched junction bases: 6. Germline V gene data show CDR1 as SGDLS and CDR2 as YYNGEE. There are 15 residues in the CDR3. Written as DNA, the CDR3 is TGTGCCAGCAGCGTAGCCCCGCAGGGGGTCTATGGCTACACCTTC. Its translation is CASSVAPQGVYGYTF. Together with reference TRBV9 and TRBJ1-2, the CDR3 gives the full variable domain: DSGVTQTPKHLITATGQRVTLRCSPRSGDLSVYWYQQSLDQGLQFLIQYYNGEERAKGNILERFSAQQFPDLHSELNLSSLELGDSALYFCASSVAPQGVYGYTFGSGTRLTVV.

The chain recombines TRBV7-9 with TRBJ1-1, with D maybe TRBD1 (6 bases). The CDR3 totals 14 residues. V lost 6 bases, J lost 2 bases, and 13 bases lay in between. From germline, CDR1 is SEHNR and CDR2 FQNEAQ (reference sequence). Here the CDR3 reads CASRQGYGNTEAFF. The CDR3, as DNA: TGTGCCAGCAGACAGGGTTATGGTAACACTGAAGCTTTCTTT.

This clonotype was seen only a few times. The rearrangement joins TRBV7-9 to TRBJ2-7; 11 nucleotides agree with TRBD2. This CDR3 comprises 14 residues. The germline CDR1 and CDR2 sequences are SEHNR and FQNEAQ (reference sequence). The V gene end was trimmed by 5 bases and the J gene end by 6 bases; junction bases not matched to a gene: 6. CDR3 DNA: TGTGCCAGCAGCCCTAGCGGGAGGTTCGGCGAGCAGTACGTC. Its protein is CASSPSGRFGEQYV.

This clonotype has a count of ten or more. The chain joins TRBV7-3 to TRBJ2-1; 7 positions agree with TRBD2. In germline, CDR1 is SGHTA, CDR2 FQGTGA. Trimming cost V 2 bases and J 7 bases; bases outside gene matches: 2. The CDR3 contains 13 residues. The DNA for the CDR3 is TGTGCCAGCAGCTTACGGACTAGTAATGAGCAGTTCTTC. It yields the protein CASSLRTSNEQFF.

This clonotype was counted ten times or more. V and J are TRBV28 and TRBJ2-5; TRBD2 aligns across 7 bases. V was pared by 4 bases and J by 4 bases, with 3 bases of the junction left unmatched. In germline, CDR1 is MDHEN, CDR2 SYDVKM. The CDR3 has 13 residues. The CDR3 loop reads CASSWGGTETQYF. Written as DNA, the CDR3 is TGTGCCAGCAGTTGGGGGGGGACAGAGACCCAGTACTTC.

This clonotype was counted ten times or more. The chain uses TRBV6-2 or TRBV6-3 and TRBJ2-1; D is unclear. CDR1 and CDR2 (germline): MNHEY, SVGEGT. The CDR3 runs to 16 residues. Trimming cost V 3 bases and J 7 bases, with 19 bases left between them. The CDR3 nucleotides read TGTGCCAGCAGTTATAATCCCGAGCGATCGAAGAATGAGCAGTTCTTC. Residues: CASSYNPERSKNEQFF.

This clonotype has a count of ten or more. This rearrangement joins TRBV18 to TRBJ1-1, with D uncertain. The CDR3 totals 12 residues. Germline V lookup: CDR1 KGHSH, CDR2 LQKENI. The ends were cut back, 5 bases at V and 0 bases at J, with 4 bases in the middle. The CDR3 DNA is TGTGCCAGCTCATATGTGAACACTGAAGCTTTCTTT. Translating gives CASSYVNTEAFF.

This clonotype was seen repeatedly, ten times or more. V gene TRBV11-2 combines with J gene TRBJ1-3; D remains ambiguous. Germline V gene data show CDR1 as SGHAT and CDR2 as FQNNGV. There are 16 residues in the CDR3. With 1 base removed from V and 4 bases from J, the gap between germline ends came to 14 bases. CDR3 nucleotides: TGTGCCAGCAGCTTAGCAGGTGGCACGGGCGGAAACACCATATATTTT. It is translated as CASSLAGGTGGNTIYF.

This clonotype was seen repeatedly, ten times or more. CDR3 sequence (DNA): TGTGCCAGCAGCTTAGGTCAGTCCGCCTACGAGCAGTACGTC. This sequence encodes CASSLGQSAYEQYV. The chain recombines TRBV7-9 with TRBJ2-7; D gene unclear. The CDR3 is made up of 14 amino acids. The V gene lost 1 base and the J gene lost 2 bases, with 9 bases spanning the gap. Germline V gives CDR1 SEHNR, CDR2 FQNEAQ (reference sequence).